This T cell receptor (beta chain) was profiled in a study of blood T cell repertoires in COVID-19. Losses at the gene ends were 5 bases for V and 2 bases for J; bases not matched to a gene: 3. The CDR3 runs to 16 residues. Germline V gives CDR1 SEHNR, CDR2 FQNEAQ (reference sequence). The table came from immunoSEQ multiplex PCR; TCRdb's copy has only in-frame clones and leaves some out. The table records approximately 240,000 clones, 87% of them present only once. This clone was observed a few times. The material sequenced was PBMCs or T cells enriched from blood (not recorded which). The genes are TRBV7-9 and TRBJ1-6; the match to TRBD1 covers 10 bases. The receptor was derived from a woman aged 25-40 years with acute COVID-19. The CDR3 reads CASSEGQGAYNSPLHF. CDR3 DNA sequence: TGTGCCAGCAGCGAAGGACAGGGGGCCTATAATTCACCCCTCCACTTT.